The 11 T cell receptor beta chains below were found in one sample sequenced in a study of cytomegalovirus exposure and HLA in healthy donors. Amplification used 60 Vbeta primers and 13 Jbeta primers. The protocol was immunoSEQ multiplex PCR, while the TCRdb copy is restricted to in-frame clones and leaves out a portion. The data contain 150,000 or so clones, around 74% of them seen just once; the ten biggest clones take up 3.5% to 5%. Sequenced input: PBMCs. These receptors were taken from a man between 18 and 29 years old in good health and CMV-seropositive.

The chain combines TRBV7-9 with TRBJ1-3; D may be TRBD1 (5 bases). From germline, CDR1 is SEHNR and CDR2 FQNEAQ (reference sequence). V was shortened by 3 bases and J by 4 bases, with 13 bases between the two germline ends. The CDR3 has 15 amino acids. The CDR3 protein is CASSFPTAKGNTIYF. The CDR3 nucleotides are TGTGCCAGCAGCTTTCCGACAGCCAAAGGAAACACCATATATTTT.

This chain connects TRBV19 to TRBJ2-1; TRBD2 is a possible D gene (6 bases). Germline CDR1 reads LNHDA; CDR2 reads SQIVND (reference sequence). V was clipped by 7 bases and J by 9 bases, with 25 bases between them. The CDR3 has 16 amino acids. The CDR3 loop reads CASTTLEALALGEQFF. CDR3 sequence (DNA): TGTGCCAGTACCACTCTTGAGGCACTAGCCCTGGGTGAGCAGTTCTTC.

This clone appeared once. This rearrangement joins TRBV28 to TRBJ2-5; TRBD2 agrees at 8 bases. Gene TRBJ2-7 matches the end of the DNA better, so the J call may be wrong. This CDR3 is 15 amino acids long. CDR1 MDHEN and CDR2 SYDVKM come from the germline V gene. CDR3: CASSRGTLAVDEQYF. The CDR3 nucleotides read TGTGCCAGCAGTAGAGGTACACTAGCGGTCGACGAGCAGTACTTC.

The chain joins TRBV5-6 to TRBJ1-1, with 7 bases fitting TRBD1. Per germline, CDR1 SGHDT and CDR2 YYEEEE. V gave up 0 bases and J gave up 3 bases; unmatched junction bases: 5. CDR3 length: 15 amino acids. CDR3 nucleotides: TGTGCCAGCAGCTTGGACCCAGGGGGTTACACTGAAGCTTTCTTT. Translating it yields CASSLDPGGYTEAFF.

This clone appeared a few times. The chain has TRBV5-1 and TRBJ2-7; D not resolved. The CDR3 covers 15 residues. Germline CDR1 and CDR2: SGHRS and YFSETQ. Trimming pared 1 base from V and 0 bases from J, leaving 11 bases between. CDR3 residues: CASSLRAQSSYEQYF. The CDR3 DNA is TGCGCCAGCAGCTTGCGTGCACAGTCCTCCTACGAGCAGTACTTC.

V is TRBV27 and J is TRBJ2-7; unclear D gene. This CDR3 has 11 amino acids. Between the trimmed V and J ends, which lost 4 bases and 3 bases, there was a span of 4 bases. The germline V gene has CDR1 MNHEY and CDR2 SMNVEV (reference sequence). The CDR3 protein is CASSSGYEQYF. The CDR3 DNA is TGTGCCAGCAGTTCAGGCTACGAGCAGTACTTC.

The chain recombines TRBV28 with TRBJ1-6; possibly TRBD1 for D (6 bases). V lost 5 bases and J lost 3, with 11 bases in between. The CDR3 is made up of 15 amino acids. Germline V lookup: CDR1 MDHEN, CDR2 SYDVKM. In DNA, the CDR3 is TGTGCCAGCAGTAGGAACAGGGACTATAATTCACCCCTCCACTTT. Its protein is CASSRNRDYNSPLHF.

V is TRBV4-1 and J is TRBJ2-5; 7 bases align to TRBD2. The J segment lost 4 bases and the V segment lost 0 bases, leaving 2 bases of the junction unmatched. The germline CDR1 and CDR2 sequences are MGHRA and YSYEKL. This CDR3 has 14 residues. This CDR3 is CASSQDRGRETQYF. The DNA of the CDR3 is TGCGCCAGCAGCCAAGATCGCGGGAGAGAGACCCAGTACTTC.

This chain uses TRBV18 with TRBJ2-3, with D perhaps matching TRBD2 (6 bases). The V end lost 3 bases, the J end lost 2 bases, and 18 bases lay between the germline ends. The CDR3 has 17 amino acids. CDR1 and CDR2 from the germline V gene are KGHSH and LQKENI. In DNA form, the CDR3 reads TGTGCCAGCTCACCGCAACGGGAGCCCGTCGACACAGATACGCAGTATTTT. Amino acid sequence: CASSPQREPVDTDTQYF.

The table lists this clone with a few counts. The chain couples TRBV6-1 to TRBJ2-7; 9 bases match TRBD2. Trimming cost V 6 bases and J 4 bases; bases outside gene matches: 4. This CDR3 contains 13 residues. Looked up from germline, CDR1 is MNHNS and CDR2 is SASEGT. CDR3 nucleotides: TGTGCCAGCAGAAGCGGGAGGATTTACGAGCAGTACTTC. Translation gives CASRSGRIYEQYF.

The DNA for the CDR3 is TGTGCCAGCAGTGAAGCGCTTCGGGTTTCCGAGCAGTACTTC. Translating it yields CASSEALRVSEQYF. The chain joins TRBV2 to TRBJ2-7; D gene ambiguous. Germline V lookup: CDR1 SNHLY, CDR2 FYNNEI. The CDR3 loop spans 14 amino acids. V was shortened by 0 bases and J by 6 bases, with 12 bases between the two germline ends.